This is a list of T cell receptor beta chains from one sample in a study of T cells after yellow fever vaccination. TCRdb reprocessed the 5' RACE reads with MiXCR, giving one entry per CDR3 protein. Of about 99,000 distinct CDR3 sequences detected, roughly 5.2% appear once; the ten largest clones hold more than 40%. Specimen: CD8+ T cells sorted from PBMCs, collected 10 days after the yellow fever booster vaccination. These TCRs come from a man between 18 and 35 years old who received the YFV17D yellow fever vaccine. Each CDR3 is given with its conserved first and last residue. Fields, in order: D gene, V gene, clone size, J gene, CDR3 DNA, CDR3 protein. The D gene is left open where the match is weak. Part of the rows lack a size; the others show once, few, many or a class for expanded clones.

D gene: TRBD2; V gene: TRBV11-2; clone size: NA; J gene: TRBJ2-7; CDR3 DNA: TGTGCCAGCAGCTTACAAATAGCGGGGGACTCCTACGAGCAGTACTTC; CDR3 protein: CASSLQIAGDSYEQYF
D gene: NA; V gene: TRBV12-3/TRBV12-4; clone size: few; J gene: TRBJ2-2; CDR3 DNA: TGTGCCAGCATTCTTGCGGGGAACACCGGGGAGCTGTTTTTT; CDR3 protein: CASILAGNTGELFF
D gene: TRBD2; V gene: TRBV12-3/TRBV12-4; clone size: NA; J gene: TRBJ2-3; CDR3 DNA: TGTGCCAGCAGGAAACTAGCGGGGGTGCCCACAGATACGCAGTATTTT; CDR3 protein: CASRKLAGVPTDTQYF
D gene: NA; V gene: TRBV14; clone size: few; J gene: TRBJ2-3; CDR3 DNA: TGTGCCAGCAGCCAAGATAGGAGGCCAAGCACAGATACGCAGTATTTT; CDR3 protein: CASSQDRRPSTDTQYF
D gene: NA; V gene: TRBV29-1; clone size: few; J gene: TRBJ1-1; CDR3 DNA: TGCATCGTTAGGGGCGAGGGCACTGAAGCTTTCTTT; CDR3 protein: CIVRGEGTEAFF
D gene: NA; V gene: TRBV7-2; clone size: few; J gene: TRBJ2-7; CDR3 DNA: TGTGCCAGCAGTTCCGCCGGGGGTTACGAGCAGTACTTC; CDR3 protein: CASSSAGGYEQYF
D gene: TRBD1; V gene: TRBV18; clone size: NA; J gene: TRBJ2-5; CDR3 DNA: TGTGCCAGCTCCGATAGGGACAGAGTCCAAGAGACCCAGTACTTC; CDR3 protein: CASSDRDRVQETQYF
D gene: NA; V gene: TRBV13; clone size: NA; J gene: TRBJ2-2; CDR3 DNA: TGTGCCAGCAGCGCCGTGGAGGGGGGGCTACCGAACACCGGGGAGCTGTTTTTT; CDR3 protein: CASSAVEGGLPNTGELFF
D gene: NA; V gene: TRBV4-3; clone size: many; J gene: TRBJ2-3; CDR3 DNA: TGCGCCAGCAGCCAAGAGGATCGAAGGGAATCAGATACGCAGTATTTT; CDR3 protein: CASSQEDRRESDTQYF
D gene: TRBD2; V gene: TRBV27; clone size: NA; J gene: TRBJ2-3; CDR3 DNA: TGTGCCAGCAGTTCCCTGGAGACTAGCGAAGATACGCAGTATTTT; CDR3 protein: CASSSLETSEDTQYF
D gene: NA; V gene: TRBV27; clone size: NA; J gene: TRBJ2-2; CDR3 DNA: TGTGCCAGCAGTCCCCTGGGGATCGGGGAGCTGTTTTTT; CDR3 protein: CASSPLGIGELFF
D gene: NA; V gene: TRBV29-1; clone size: many; J gene: TRBJ1-1; CDR3 DNA: TGCAGCGTTGAAAACCCGACAGGGAACACTGAAGCTTTCTTT; CDR3 protein: CSVENPTGNTEAFF
D gene: NA; V gene: TRBV7-7; clone size: NA; J gene: TRBJ2-1; CDR3 DNA: TGTGCCAGCAGCTTAGTGGACAGAAGTGAGCAGTTCTTC; CDR3 protein: CASSLVDRSEQFF
D gene: TRBD2; V gene: TRBV4-1; clone size: NA; J gene: TRBJ2-5; CDR3 DNA: TGCGCCAGCAGCCAGAGCGGGGGGGATCCGTGGGAGACCCAGTACTTC; CDR3 protein: CASSQSGGDPWETQYF